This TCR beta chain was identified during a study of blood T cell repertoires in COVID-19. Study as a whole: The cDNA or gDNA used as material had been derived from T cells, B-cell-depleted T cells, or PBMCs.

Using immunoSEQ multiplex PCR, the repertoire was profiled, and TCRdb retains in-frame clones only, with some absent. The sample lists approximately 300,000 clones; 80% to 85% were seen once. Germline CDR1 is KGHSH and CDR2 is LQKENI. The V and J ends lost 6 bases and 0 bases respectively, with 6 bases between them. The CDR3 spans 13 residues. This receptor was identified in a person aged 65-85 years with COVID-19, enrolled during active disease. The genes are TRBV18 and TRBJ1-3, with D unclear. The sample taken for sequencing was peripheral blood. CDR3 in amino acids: CASSRSSGNTIYF. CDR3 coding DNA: TGTGCCAGCTCCCGGAGCTCTGGAAACACCATATATTTT.